The source of this T cell receptor (beta chain) is a study of shared clonotypes between healthy human individuals. Study-wide context: The cohort comprised a couple of women and a few men. Their ages spanned 18 to 49 years. Researchers assigned three CD4 naive, three CD4 memory, two CD8 naive and one CD8 memory plate to each donor.

Whole-study results and caveats: A few donors showed sharing of approximately 4.7% of naive CD4 clonotypes.

A remark on this clone: No antigen is known for it.

Sequencing was performed with immunoSEQ multiplex PCR; in TCRdb, only in-frame clones are kept and a portion is missing. The sample contains around 2.5 million clones, approximately 93% of which appear only once. Germline V lookup: CDR1 MDHEN, CDR2 SYDVKM. The CDR3 length is 14 residues. V dropped 3 bases and J dropped 4 bases, with 10 bases sitting between them. The chain has TRBV28 and TRBJ1-5; D is possibly TRBD1 (5 bases). Material for sequencing was naive CD4+ T cells from PBMCs. Subset defined: CD45RA+ positively selected. This receptor was identified in a man aged 18 to 29 in good health. Some clones in this sample may be carry-over from other donors' samples. In DNA, the CDR3 is TGTGCCAGCAGTTTTTGGGCAGGGAATCAGCCCCAGCATTTT. Its translation is CASSFWAGNQPQHF.